The 10 T cell receptor beta chains given below trace back to one sample, sequenced in a study of monozygotic twins with cystic fibrosis. The protocol was immunoSEQ multiplex PCR, while the TCRdb copy is restricted to in-frame clones and leaves out a portion. Among around 30,000 clones listed, around 81% were seen once. Sequencing was performed on blood. All receptors come from a girl under 10 years old with cystic fibrosis.

The CDR3 reads CASSIPGALGTEAFF. The CDR3, as DNA: TGTGCCAGCAGCATCCCGGGGGCGCTGGGCACTGAAGCTTTCTTT. V gene TRBV7-8 combines with J gene TRBJ1-1, with D maybe TRBD1 (6 bases). CDR1 is SGHVS, CDR2 FQNEAQ, per germline. This CDR3 has 15 residues. V lost 5 bases and J lost 4, with 17 bases in between.

Regarding this clone: At one boundary the junction diverges from the germline segment, which might be a read error. The rearrangement uses TRBV6-1 and TRBJ1-1; the D gene is possibly TRBD1 (5 bases). Germline V gene lookup returns CDR1 MNHNS and CDR2 SASEGT. There are 15 residues in the CDR3. CDR3 DNA sequence: TGTGCCAGCAATGAAGAAGGGGCAGGGAACACTGAAGCTTTCTTT. Translating it yields CASNEEGAGNTEAFF.

V usage is TRBV2 and J usage is TRBJ2-7; the D gene is possibly TRBD1 (6 bases). V was clipped by 9 bases and J by 0 bases, with 15 bases between them. Per germline, CDR1 SNHLY and CDR2 FYNNEI. This CDR3 has 14 residues. The CDR3 here is CASLWAGVSYEQYF. The CDR3 DNA is TGTGCCAGTCTCTGGGCAGGGGTCTCCTACGAGCAGTACTTC. The complete variable domain, with remaining parts taken from reference TRBV2 and TRBJ2-7, reads EPEVTQTPSHQVTQMGQEVILRCVPISNHLYFYWYRQILGQKVEFLVSFYNNEISEKSEIFDDQFSVERPDGSNFTLKIRSTKLEDSAMYFCASLWAGVSYEQYFGPGTRLTVT.

A few counts support this clone. V usage is TRBV11-2 and J usage is TRBJ2-2; the D call may be TRBD1 or TRBD2 (5 bases each). Germline CDR1 and CDR2: SGHAT and FQNNGV. The CDR3 consists of 14 residues. The ends were cut back, 9 bases at V and 2 bases at J, with 13 bases in the middle. This CDR3 is CASWDGINTGELFF. DNA of the CDR3: TGTGCCAGTTGGGACGGGATCAACACCGGGGAGCTGTTTTTT. The full variable domain, with the rest looked up from reference TRBV11-2 and TRBJ2-2, is EAGVAQSPRYKIIEKRQSVAFWCNPISGHATLYWYQQILGQGPKLLIQFQNNGVVDDSQLPKDRFSAERLKGVDSTLKIQPAKLEDSAVYLCASWDGINTGELFFGEGSRLTVL.

This chain connects TRBV7-9 to TRBJ2-1, with TRBD2 matching over 11 bases. The CDR3 runs 18 residues. With 1 base clipped from V and 7 bases from J, the junction kept 12 bases outside the gene matches. Germline-derived CDR1 and CDR2 are SEHNR and FQNEAQ (reference sequence). CDR3 DNA sequence: TGTGCCAGCAGCTTAGGTCAGGCTAGCGGGAGGCGGGGGAATGAGCAGTTCTTC. This codes for CASSLGQASGRRGNEQFF.

The sample holds one count of this clone. The V and J genes are TRBV6-5 and TRBJ1-2, with D perhaps matching TRBD1 (6 bases). The germline gives CDR1 MNHEY, CDR2 SVGAGI. V was clipped by 6 bases and J by 7 bases, with 15 bases between them. The CDR3 extends over 13 amino acids. The CDR3 DNA reads as TGTGCCAGCAGACAGGGTTCTGTATTTGGCTACACCTTC. Translation: CASRQGSVFGYTF.

V and J are TRBV5-8 and TRBJ2-5; no firm D call. In germline, CDR1 is SGHTS, CDR2 YDEGEE. V was cut by 0 bases and J by 1 base, with 16 bases left in between. There are 17 residues in the CDR3. The CDR3 nucleotides are TGTGCCAGCAGCTTGGGGAAGGACCAAGACATCCAAGAGACCCAGTACTTC. Translation: CASSLGKDQDIQETQYF.

The sample holds a few counts of this clone. DNA of the CDR3: TGTGCCAGTAGTATAGTTGGAGACCGGGGAGAAGGTTGGGGCACTGAAGCTTTCTTT. Translated, it gives CASSIVGDRGEGWGTEAFF. This rearrangement joins TRBV19 to TRBJ1-1; D is unresolved. Trimming removed 1 base at V and 4 bases at J, with 25 bases between. Germline-derived CDR1 and CDR2 are LNHDA and SQIVND (reference sequence). This CDR3 region has 19 residues.

This rearrangement joins TRBV6-1 to TRBJ1-2; D might be TRBD1 (6 bases). V was shortened by 3 bases and J by 4 bases, with 15 bases between the two germline ends. Germline V gives CDR1 MNHNS, CDR2 SASEGT. The CDR3 covers 15 residues. The CDR3 DNA follows: TGTGCCAGCAGTGATGGGACACAGGGCCGCTATGGCTACACCTTC. This sequence encodes CASSDGTQGRYGYTF.

The chain uses TRBV11-2 and TRBJ1-1; D possibly corresponds to TRBD1 (6 bases). The ends were cut back, 1 base at V and 1 base at J, with 10 bases in the middle. The germline CDR1 and CDR2 sequences are SGHAT and FQNNGV. CDR3 length equals 15 residues. CDR3 region: CASSLAGGRNTEAFF. DNA of the CDR3: TGTGCCAGCAGCTTAGCTGGGGGCCGGAACACTGAAGCTTTCTTT.